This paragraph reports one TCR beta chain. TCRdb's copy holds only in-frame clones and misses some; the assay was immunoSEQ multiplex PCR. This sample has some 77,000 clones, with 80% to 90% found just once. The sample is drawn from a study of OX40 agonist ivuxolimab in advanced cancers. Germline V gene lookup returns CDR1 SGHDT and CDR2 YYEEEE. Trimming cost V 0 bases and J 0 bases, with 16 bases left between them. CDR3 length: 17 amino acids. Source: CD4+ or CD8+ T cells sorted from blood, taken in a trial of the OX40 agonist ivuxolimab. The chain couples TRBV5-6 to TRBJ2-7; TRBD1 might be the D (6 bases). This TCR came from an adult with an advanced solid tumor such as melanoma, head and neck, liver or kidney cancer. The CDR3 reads CASSLVGTSRSSYEQYF. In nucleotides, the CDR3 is TGTGCCAGCAGCTTGGTGGGGACATCAAGAAGCTCCTACGAGCAGTACTTC.